This T cell receptor (beta chain) emerged from a study of vaccination and CD4 T cells after COVID-19. Sequence data for DNA of cultured CD4+ T cells were generated by the Oncomine TCR Beta short-read assay. From the PCR reads, TCRdb called clonotypes with MiXCR, one entry per CDR3 protein. The data hold 15,000 to 20,000 distinct CDR3 sequences, with under 65% observed a single time. The V gene's germline CDR1 is MNHEY and CDR2 SVGAGI. The CDR3 spans 13 residues. The germline V and J ends were trimmed by 0 bases and 6 bases, with 8 bases remaining between them. For this clonotype: Its antigen remains unidentified.

The treatment denotes: roughly ten-day PBMC culture with coronavirus spike peptide pools or control peptides (ViraFEST assay). The clonotype originates from a human donor who had recovered from COVID-19. The sample consisted of CD4+ T cells from blood, cultured in vitro, taken after SARS-CoV-2 vaccination. The chain recombines TRBV6-5 with TRBJ1-2; perhaps TRBD1 as D (5 bases). In DNA form, the CDR3 reads TGTGCCAGCAGTTACTCGCAGGGTCATGGCTACACCTTC. Encoded protein: CASSYSQGHGYTF.